This T cell receptor beta chain was observed in a study of T cell changes during pregnancy in multiple sclerosis. Trimming cost V 0 bases and J 6 bases, with 10 bases left between them. Germline assignment: CDR1 SGHRS and CDR2 YFSETQ. The CDR3 loop spans 13 amino acids. The repertoire was sequenced with immunoSEQ multiplex PCR; TCRdb's copy has only in-frame clones and lacks some. The table records 45,000 to 65,000 clones, about 92% of them present only once. The chain recombines TRBV5-1 with TRBJ2-7, with D hard to call. The sequence was collected from a female donor with multiple sclerosis, enrolled in a pregnancy study. Material: CD4+ T cells from peripheral blood mononuclear cells, obtained after pregnancy. CDR3 in amino acids: CASSLVQVSEQYF. The DNA for the CDR3 is TGCGCCAGCAGCTTGGTGCAGGTCTCCGAGCAGTACTTC.